This T cell receptor beta chain was identified in a study of T-cell memory formation after mild COVID-19. Background on the study: Clusters were largely donor specific. Regarding the study as a whole: Contracting clones from day 15 to 85 had balanced CD4/CD8; later expanders favoured CD4+. Researchers found some responding clones in pre-infection memory, a sign that cross-reactive memory joined. CM and EM subsets held most contracting CD4+ clones; EMRA held CD8+ ones.

TCRdb re-derived calls from the 5' RACE reads in MiXCR, one entry per CDR3 protein. The table records about 45,000 distinct CDR3 sequences, roughly 9.8% of them present only once. Germline V gene sequence: CDR1 SGHKS, CDR2 YYEKEE (reference sequence). The CDR3 is made up of 11 amino acids. V lost 2 bases and J lost 7, with 7 bases in between. With regard to this clonotype: Antigen unknown.

This sequence originates from an adult woman who had mild COVID-19 (a few samples of this study predate the infection). Cell type and time point are not known. This sequence joins TRBV5-5 and TRBJ2-7; possible D gene TRBD1, 5 bases. Input material: PBMCs or a T cell subset sorted from them (not recorded which). The DNA of the CDR3 is TGTGCCAGCAGCTTACACAGGGAGCAGTACTTC. Amino acids: CASSLHREQYF.